Presented here are 14 T cell receptor beta chains from one specimen sequenced in a study of T-cell reconstitution after alpha-beta-depleted transplantation in children (dated by TCRdb to 2016 to 2018). The meaning of the sample's treatment or condition label: allogeneic hematopoietic cell transplantation with graft depleted of TCRalphabeta T cells and CD19 B cells. Libraries were built with PCR. The listed sequencing device is Illumina HiSeq 2500. TCR library preparation used molecular barcoding, with unique molecular identifiers applied to normalize quantification of the TCRbeta repertoire. TCRdb redid the processing of the public reads, applying fastp at Q25 and MiXCR, and retained in-frame beta chains. Rows matching on CDR3 protein sequence are summarized as one entry with the most common DNA and genes. This sample lists hundreds of thousands of distinct CDR3 sequences; around 15% were detected once. Around 30% of the sample belongs to the ten largest clones.

The sequencing used PBMCs, mostly from graft donor cells, collected 360 days after TCRalphabeta/CD19-depleted stem cell transplant. These receptors were obtained from a boy under three years old who had a stem cell transplant for Wiskott-Aldrich syndrome, so the T cells may come from the graft donor.

The rearrangement joins TRBV5-5 to TRBJ1-1; D is ambiguous. The CDR3 is made up of 14 amino acids. Germline lookup yields CDR1 SGHKS and CDR2 YYEKEE (reference sequence). V was shortened by 0 bases and J by 0 bases, with 6 bases between the two germline ends. The CDR3 spells CASSLGGVNTEAFF. The CDR3 bases are TGTGCCAGCAGCTTGGGTGGGGTGAACACTGAAGCTTTCTTT.

This chain uses TRBV11-2 with TRBJ2-5, with a possible D match to TRBD2 (5 bases). The germline CDR1 and CDR2 sequences are SGHAT and FQNNGV. The CDR3 runs to 15 residues. Trimming shortened V by 3 bases and J by 1 base, and 12 bases separated the two germline ends. CDR3 amino acids: CASSFPRRFQETQYF. The DNA of the CDR3 is TGTGCCAGCAGCTTCCCTAGGAGGTTCCAAGAGACCCAGTACTTC.

The chain is built from TRBV12-5 and TRBJ2-1; possible D gene TRBD2, 6 bases. V was trimmed by 4 bases and J by 2 bases, leaving 9 bases between them. The germline CDR1 and CDR2 sequences are LGHNT and FRNRAP. The CDR3 covers 14 residues. In DNA form, the CDR3 reads TGTGCTAGTGGTTACGGGGGAGCCTACAATGAGCAGTTCTTC. It yields the protein CASGYGGAYNEQFF.

In this sample, this clonotype turned up a few times. The genes are TRBV10-3 and TRBJ2-7; TRBD2 might be the D (5 bases). Trimming removed 3 bases at V and 0 bases at J, with 12 bases between. The germline V gene has CDR1 ENHRY and CDR2 SYGVKD. The CDR3 sequence is 15 residues long. The CDR3 here is CAISDRRSASYEQYF. The DNA of the CDR3 is TGTGCCATCAGTGACAGGAGGTCGGCCTCCTACGAGCAGTACTTC.

With respect to this clonotype: The junction and the germline gene differ at one end; a read error may be behind it. The gene calls are TRBV20-1 and TRBJ2-7; D may match TRBD1 or TRBD2 (5 bases each). The CDR3 runs to 18 residues. The V gene's germline CDR1 is DFQATT and CDR2 SNEGSKA (reference sequence). Written as DNA, the CDR3 is TGCAGTACTAGACCCGACAGTTGGCGATACATGATCTTCTACGAGCAGTACTTC. It yields the protein CSTRPDSWRYMIFYEQYF.

The CDR3, as DNA: TGTGCCTGGAGTGTGAGACAGGGGACAGATACGCAGTATTTT. It codes for CAWSVRQGTDTQYF. The chain combines TRBV30 with TRBJ2-3, with TRBD1 matching 8 bases. Germline V gene lookup returns CDR1 GTSNPN and CDR2 SVGIG (reference sequence). V trimming: 0 bases; J trimming: 3 bases; junction bases outside the gene matches: 2. CDR3 length: 14 amino acids.

The table lists this clonotype with a few counts. CDR3 coding DNA: TGTGCCAGCAGTTCGGGGAAAGCGGGGGTGACAGATACGCAGTATTTT. This encodes CASSSGKAGVTDTQYF. V gene TRBV28 combines with J gene TRBJ2-3; 8 bases are shared with TRBD2. Trimming removed 4 bases from V and 3 bases from J; junction bases left unmatched: 9. Germline V gives CDR1 MDHEN, CDR2 SYDVKM. This CDR3 has 16 residues.

The chain combines TRBV10-2 with TRBJ2-5; D may match TRBD1 or TRBD2 (5 bases each). This CDR3 comprises 17 residues. The V and J ends lost 0 bases and 2 bases respectively, with 16 bases between them. Germline assignment: CDR1 WSHSY and CDR2 SAAADI. The DNA of the CDR3 is TGCGCCAGCAGTGAGTCGGGACCATTTTGGGGGCAAGAGACCCAGTACTTC. This encodes CASSESGPFWGQETQYF.

The chain combines TRBV20-1 with TRBJ2-2; 10 bases are a match to TRBD1. Germline trimming cut 6 bases from V and 5 bases from J; bases unmatched to any gene: 6. This CDR3 is built from 14 residues. Germline V gene sequence: CDR1 DFQATT, CDR2 SNEGSKA (reference sequence). The DNA for the CDR3 is TGCAGTGCGCTTGACAGGGGGCGGACCGGGGAGCTGTTTTTT. The encoded protein is CSALDRGRTGELFF.

The V gene is TRBV12-5, the J gene TRBJ2-5, with a possible D match to TRBD2 (5 bases). V was cut by 5 bases and J by 4 bases, with 8 bases left in between. This CDR3 contains 12 residues. Germline V gene sequence: CDR1 LGHNT, CDR2 FRNRAP. DNA for the CDR3: TGTGCTAGTGGTCGGACTGGAGAGACCCAGTACTTC. Translated, it gives CASGRTGETQYF.

V usage is TRBV5-1 and J usage is TRBJ2-3; TRBD1 aligns across 11 bases. V shed 9 bases and J 4 bases; nucleotides not matched to a gene: 7. The CDR3 runs to 14 residues. Germline lookup yields CDR1 SGHRS and CDR2 YFSETQ. For the CDR3, the DNA is TGCGCCACAGCCCCGGGACAGGGGGCAGATACGCAGTATTTT. Translated: CATAPGQGADTQYF.

This clonotype was observed at least ten times. The chain joins TRBV5-1 to TRBJ2-7; no clear D. CDR1 is SGHRS, CDR2 YFSETQ, per germline. This CDR3 has 13 residues. V lost 2 bases and J lost 0, with 6 bases in between. The CDR3 reads CASSFQSSYEQYF. The CDR3 coding sequence is TGCGCCAGCAGCTTTCAGAGCTCCTACGAGCAGTACTTC.

The rearrangement links TRBV6-5 to TRBJ2-5; tentative D call: TRBD1 (6 bases). Germline CDR1 reads MNHEY; CDR2 reads SVGAGI. Trimming pared 7 bases from V and 5 bases from J, leaving 14 bases between. The CDR3 covers 13 residues. CDR3 sequence (DNA): TGTGCCAGCAAACTAGGGGGTCTTGAGACCCAGTACTTC. Translation gives CASKLGGLETQYF.

This clonotype was counted a few times. This rearrangement joins TRBV7-9 to TRBJ2-4; D unresolved. The CDR3 is made up of 12 amino acids. The V end lost 8 bases, the J end lost 1 base, and 6 bases lay between the germline ends. The germline CDR1 and CDR2 sequences are SEHNR and FQNEAQ (reference sequence). The CDR3: CASGTAKNIQYF. CDR3 DNA: TGTGCCAGCGGTACGGCCAAAAACATTCAGTACTTC.